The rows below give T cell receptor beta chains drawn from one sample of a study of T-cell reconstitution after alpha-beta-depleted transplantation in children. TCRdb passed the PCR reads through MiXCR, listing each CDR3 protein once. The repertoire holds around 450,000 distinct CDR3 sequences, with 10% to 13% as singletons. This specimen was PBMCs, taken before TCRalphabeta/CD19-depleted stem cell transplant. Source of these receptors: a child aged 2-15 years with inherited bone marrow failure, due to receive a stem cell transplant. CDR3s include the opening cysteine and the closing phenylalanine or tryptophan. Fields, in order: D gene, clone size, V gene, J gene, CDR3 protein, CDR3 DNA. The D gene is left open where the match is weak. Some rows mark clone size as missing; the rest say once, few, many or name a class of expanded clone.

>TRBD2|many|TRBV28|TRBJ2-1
CASSFPGESGGGSYNEQFF
TGTGCCAGCAGTTTCCCCGGAGAGTCCGGGGGGGGCTCCTACAATGAGCAGTTCTTC
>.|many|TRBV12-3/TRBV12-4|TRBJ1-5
CASSQGVGNQPQHF
TGTGCCAGCAGTCAGGGAGTTGGCAATCAGCCCCAGCATTTT
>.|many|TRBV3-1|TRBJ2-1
CASSPAGAQGYEQFF
TGTGCCAGCAGCCCCGCGGGCGCCCAAGGCTATGAGCAGTTCTTC
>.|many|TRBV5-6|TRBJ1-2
CASSLGGPGFHGYTF
TGTGCCAGCAGCTTGGGAGGTCCAGGGTTCCATGGCTACACCTTC
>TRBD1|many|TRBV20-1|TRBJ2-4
CSAREGGQGLGNIQYF
TGCAGTGCTAGGGAGGGGGGACAGGGGCTAGGGAACATTCAGTACTTC
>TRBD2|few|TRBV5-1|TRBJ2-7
CASSTHLAGGPYEQYF
TGCGCCAGCAGCACCCACCTAGCGGGAGGCCCCTACGAGCAGTACTTC
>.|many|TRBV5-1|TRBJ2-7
CASNIDSSYEQYF
TGCGCCAGCAACATAGACAGTTCCTACGAGCAGTACTTC
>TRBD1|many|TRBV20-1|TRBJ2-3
CSAVRTGTDTQYF
TGCAGTGCAGTACGGACAGGTACAGATACGCAGTATTTT
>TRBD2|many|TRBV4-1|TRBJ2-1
CASSQSLAGSPRVNEQFF
TGCGCCAGCAGCCAGTCCCTAGCGGGATCCCCCCGGGTCAATGAGCAGTTCTTC
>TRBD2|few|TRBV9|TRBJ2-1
CASSARMGLAGSQTLRSSYNEQFF
TGTGCCAGCAGCGCCCGTATGGGACTAGCGGGATCCCAAACACTTAGAAGCTCCTACAATGAGCAGTTCTTC
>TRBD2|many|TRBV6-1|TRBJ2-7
CASSTGLAVAYEQYF
TGTGCCAGCAGCACAGGACTAGCCGTCGCCTACGAGCAGTACTTC
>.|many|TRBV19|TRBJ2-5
CASSPGRAQYF
TGTGCCAGTAGTCCGGGAAGGGCCCAGTACTTC
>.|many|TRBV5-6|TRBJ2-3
CASSLELRTDTQYF
TGTGCCAGCAGCTTGGAACTTCGCACAGATACGCAGTATTTT
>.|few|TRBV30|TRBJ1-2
CAWSADTNYGYTF
TGTGCCTGGAGCGCAGACACGAACTATGGCTACACCTTC
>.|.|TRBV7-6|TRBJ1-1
CASSLVEANTEAFF
TGTGCCAGCAGCTTAGTCGAAGCGAACACTGAAGCTTTCTTT
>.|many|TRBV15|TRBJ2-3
CATSRDIRDTQYF
TGTGCCACCAGCAGAGATATCCGGGATACGCAGTATTTT
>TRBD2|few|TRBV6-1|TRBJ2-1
CASSGLGLASYNEQFF
TGTGCCAGCAGTGGGCTTGGACTAGCATCATACAATGAGCAGTTCTTC
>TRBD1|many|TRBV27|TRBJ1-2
CASSFTGALSYGYTF
TGTGCCAGCAGTTTTACAGGGGCCTTATCCTATGGCTACACCTTC
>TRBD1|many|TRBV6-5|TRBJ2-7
CASYRQGSYEQYF
TGTGCCAGCTACAGACAGGGATCCTACGAGCAGTACTTC
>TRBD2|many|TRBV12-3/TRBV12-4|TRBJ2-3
CASTPLRTSGTDTQYF
TGTGCCAGCACCCCTCTCCGGACTAGCGGCACAGATACGCAGTATTTT
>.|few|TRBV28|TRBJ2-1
CASSSGWGEQFF
TGTGCCAGCAGTTCCGGGTGGGGTGAGCAGTTCTTC